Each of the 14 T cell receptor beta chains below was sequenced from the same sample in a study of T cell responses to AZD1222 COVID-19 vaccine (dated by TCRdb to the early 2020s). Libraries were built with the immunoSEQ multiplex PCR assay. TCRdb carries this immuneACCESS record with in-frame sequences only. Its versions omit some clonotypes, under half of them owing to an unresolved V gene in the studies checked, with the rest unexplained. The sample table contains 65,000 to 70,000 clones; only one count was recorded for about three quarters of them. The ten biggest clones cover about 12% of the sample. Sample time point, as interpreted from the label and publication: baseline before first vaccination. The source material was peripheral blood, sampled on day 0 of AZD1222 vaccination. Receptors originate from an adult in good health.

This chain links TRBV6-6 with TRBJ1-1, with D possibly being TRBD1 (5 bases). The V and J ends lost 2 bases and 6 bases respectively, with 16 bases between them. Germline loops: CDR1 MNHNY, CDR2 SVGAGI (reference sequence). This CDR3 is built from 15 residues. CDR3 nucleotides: TGTGCCAGCAGTTACCAACCGGGACCCAGGGCTGAAGCTTTCTTT. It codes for CASSYQPGPRAEAFF.

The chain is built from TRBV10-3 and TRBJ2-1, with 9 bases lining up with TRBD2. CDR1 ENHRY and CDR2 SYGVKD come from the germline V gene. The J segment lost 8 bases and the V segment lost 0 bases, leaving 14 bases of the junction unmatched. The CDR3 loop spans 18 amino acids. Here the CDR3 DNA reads TGTGCCATCAGTGAGTCGGAGAGCGGGGGGCGGGTTTTCGATGAGCAGTTCTTC. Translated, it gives CAISESESGGRVFDEQFF.

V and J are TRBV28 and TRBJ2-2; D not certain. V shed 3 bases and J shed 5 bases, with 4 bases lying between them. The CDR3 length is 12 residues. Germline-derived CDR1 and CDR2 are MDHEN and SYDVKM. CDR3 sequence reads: CASSFFTGELFF. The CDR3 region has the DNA TGTGCCAGCAGTTTTTTTACCGGGGAGCTGTTTTTT.

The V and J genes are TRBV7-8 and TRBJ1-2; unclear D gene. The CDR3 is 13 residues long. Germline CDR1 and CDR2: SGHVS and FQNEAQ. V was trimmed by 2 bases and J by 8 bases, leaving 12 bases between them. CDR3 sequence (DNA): TGTGCCAGCAGCTTAACAGCTGATGGGGGCTACACCTTC. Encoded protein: CASSLTADGGYTF.

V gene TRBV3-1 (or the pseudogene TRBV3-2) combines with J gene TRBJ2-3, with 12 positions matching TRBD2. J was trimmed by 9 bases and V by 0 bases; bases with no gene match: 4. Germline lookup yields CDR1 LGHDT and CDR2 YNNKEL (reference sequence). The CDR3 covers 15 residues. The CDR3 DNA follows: TGTGCCAGCAGCCAAGATGGACTAGCGGGAACGACGCAGTATTTT. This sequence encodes CASSQDGLAGTTQYF.

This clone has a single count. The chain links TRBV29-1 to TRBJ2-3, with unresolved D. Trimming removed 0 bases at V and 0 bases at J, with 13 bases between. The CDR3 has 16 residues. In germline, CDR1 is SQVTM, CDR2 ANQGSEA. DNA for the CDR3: TGCAGCGTTGAAGACCGATTAATCTCTAGCACAGATACGCAGTATTTT. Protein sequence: CSVEDRLISSTDTQYF.

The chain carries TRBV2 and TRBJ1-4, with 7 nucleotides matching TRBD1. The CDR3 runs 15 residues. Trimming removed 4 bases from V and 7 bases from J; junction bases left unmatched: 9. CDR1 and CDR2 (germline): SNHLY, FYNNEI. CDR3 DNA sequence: TGTGCCAGCAGTGTGGAGCATTCAGGGGGTGAAAAACTGTTTTTT. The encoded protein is CASSVEHSGGEKLFF.

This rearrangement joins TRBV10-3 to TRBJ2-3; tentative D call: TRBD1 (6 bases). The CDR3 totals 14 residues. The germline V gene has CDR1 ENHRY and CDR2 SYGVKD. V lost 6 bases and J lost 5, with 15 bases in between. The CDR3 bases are TGTGCCATCAGGAGGGACACCAGTAGAGATACGCAGTATTTT. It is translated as CAIRRDTSRDTQYF.

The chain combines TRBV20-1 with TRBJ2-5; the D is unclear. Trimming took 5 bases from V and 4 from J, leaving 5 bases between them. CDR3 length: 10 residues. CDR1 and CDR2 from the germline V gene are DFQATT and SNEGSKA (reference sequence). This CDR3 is CSAAPETQYF. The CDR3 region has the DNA TGCAGTGCTGCGCCAGAGACCCAGTACTTC.

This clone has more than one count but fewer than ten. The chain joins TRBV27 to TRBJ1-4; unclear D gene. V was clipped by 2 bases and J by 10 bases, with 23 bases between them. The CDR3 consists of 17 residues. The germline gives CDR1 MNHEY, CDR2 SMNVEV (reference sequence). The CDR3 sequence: CASSLNPPTLPGGKLFF. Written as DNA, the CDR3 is TGTGCCAGCAGTTTAAACCCCCCGACTCTTCCGGGCGGAAAACTGTTTTTT.

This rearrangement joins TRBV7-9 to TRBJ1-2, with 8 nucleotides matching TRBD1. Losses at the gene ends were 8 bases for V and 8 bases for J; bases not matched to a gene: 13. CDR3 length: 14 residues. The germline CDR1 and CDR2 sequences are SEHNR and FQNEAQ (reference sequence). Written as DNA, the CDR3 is TGTGCCAGCGCCGGAGCCGTGACAGGGGAGGGCTACACCTTC. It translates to CASAGAVTGEGYTF.

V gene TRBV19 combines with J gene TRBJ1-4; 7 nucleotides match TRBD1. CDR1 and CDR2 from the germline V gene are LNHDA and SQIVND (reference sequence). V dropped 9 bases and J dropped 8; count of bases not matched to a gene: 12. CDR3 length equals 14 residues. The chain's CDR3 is CASQVQGVEEKLFF. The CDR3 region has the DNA TGTGCCAGCCAAGTCCAGGGGGTTGAGGAAAAACTGTTTTTT.

CDR3 sequence reads: CASSLEGGLGGYTF. CDR3 in DNA: TGTGCCAGCAGCTTAGAGGGAGGTCTCGGGGGCTACACCTTC. This rearrangement joins TRBV11-2 to TRBJ1-2; D is unresolved. CDR1 SGHAT and CDR2 FQNNGV come from the germline V gene. This CDR3 has 14 amino acids. V shed 0 bases and J shed 8 bases, with 13 bases lying between them.

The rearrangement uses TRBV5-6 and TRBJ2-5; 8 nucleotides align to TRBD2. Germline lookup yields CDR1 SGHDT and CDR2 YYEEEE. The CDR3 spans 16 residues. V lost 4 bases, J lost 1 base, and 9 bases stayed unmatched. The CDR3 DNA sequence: TGTGCCAGCAGCCCGCGGAAGCGGGGGCTCCAAGAGACCCAGTACTTC. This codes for CASSPRKRGLQETQYF.